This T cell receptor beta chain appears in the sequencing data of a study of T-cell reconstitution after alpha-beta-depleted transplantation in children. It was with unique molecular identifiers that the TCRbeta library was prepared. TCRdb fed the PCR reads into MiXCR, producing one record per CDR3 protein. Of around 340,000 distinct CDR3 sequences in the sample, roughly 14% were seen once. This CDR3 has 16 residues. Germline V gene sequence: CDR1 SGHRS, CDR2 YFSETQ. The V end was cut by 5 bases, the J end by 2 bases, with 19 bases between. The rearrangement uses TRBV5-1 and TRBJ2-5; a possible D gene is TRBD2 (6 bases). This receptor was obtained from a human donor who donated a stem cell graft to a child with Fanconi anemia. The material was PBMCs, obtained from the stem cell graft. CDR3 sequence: CASSTVPTGGQETQYF. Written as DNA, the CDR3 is TGCGCCAGCAGTACCGTCCCGACCGGGGGACAAGAGACCCAGTACTTC.